Presented here are 32 T cell receptor beta chains from one specimen sequenced in a study of cytomegalovirus exposure and HLA in healthy donors. The method was immunoSEQ multiplex PCR; TCRdb's version includes in-frame clones alone and lacks a portion of them. The sample shows 200,000 or so clones, 70% to 90% of them seen only once. The specimen was PBMCs. All receptors come from a young woman in good health and CMV-seronegative.

DNA of the CDR3: TGCGCCAGCAGCCCGGGCCTCATTAACTATGGCTACACCTTC. Amino acid sequence: CASSPGLINYGYTF. V usage is TRBV5-1 and J usage is TRBJ1-2; D uncertain. The CDR3 has 14 residues. V was clipped by 4 bases and J by 1 base, with 11 bases between them. Looked up from germline, CDR1 is SGHRS and CDR2 is YFSETQ.

The chain couples TRBV7-2 to TRBJ1-2, with TRBD1 identical over 7 bases. This CDR3 has 14 residues. The trim removed 10 bases at V and 2 bases at J, leaving 10 bases unmatched. Germline lookup yields CDR1 SGHTA and CDR2 FQGNSA. CDR3 protein: CATHRQGLNYGYTF. The CDR3 DNA is TGTGCCACCCATCGACAGGGATTAAACTATGGCTACACCTTC.

This chain links TRBV5-1 with TRBJ1-6, with 9 bases fitting TRBD1. The germline V gene encodes CDR1 SGHRS and CDR2 YFSETQ. The CDR3 consists of 14 residues. V trimming: 0 bases; J trimming: 14 bases; junction bases outside the gene matches: 6. CDR3 sequence reads: CASSLEGTGLTLHF. CDR3 in DNA: TGCGCCAGCAGCTTGGAGGGGACAGGGTTGACCCTCCACTTT.

The sample holds one count of this clone. V and J are TRBV5-1 and TRBJ2-7, with D perhaps matching TRBD1 (7 bases). V shed 1 base and J shed 7 bases, with 15 bases lying between them. CDR1 and CDR2 (germline): SGHRS, YFSETQ. The CDR3 consists of 14 residues. The CDR3 nucleotides read TGCGCCAGCAGCTTGCAGGGGGGCCGAGGTGAGCAGTACTTC. Its protein is CASSLQGGRGEQYF.

The rearrangement links TRBV6-5 to TRBJ2-3; no definite D call. CDR1 is MNHEY, CDR2 SVGAGI, per germline. This CDR3 has 15 residues. Trimming took off 5 bases at V and 0 bases at J, with 12 bases between the two ends. The CDR3 loop is CASSPLGSSTDTQYF. For the CDR3, the DNA is TGTGCCAGCAGTCCCCTGGGCTCTAGCACAGATACGCAGTATTTT.

The chain carries TRBV2 and TRBJ2-1; TRBD2 matches 11 bases. The CDR3 has 14 amino acids. The junction had 1 base not matched to a gene; V was cut back by 6 bases and J by 3 bases. Germline loops: CDR1 SNHLY, CDR2 FYNNEI. The CDR3 sequence is CASRGTSGYNEQFF. CDR3 sequence (DNA): TGTGCCAGCAGGGGGACTAGCGGCTACAATGAGCAGTTCTTC. The full variable domain, in which reference TRBV2 and TRBJ2-1 provide the parts outside the CDR3, is EPEVTQTPSHQVTQMGQEVILRCVPISNHLYFYWYRQILGQKVEFLVSFYNNEISEKSEIFDDQFSVERPDGSNFTLKIRSTKLEDSAMYFCASRGTSGYNEQFFGPGTRLTVL.

The chain's CDR3 is CASSLQDRDRGNSPLHF. The CDR3 bases are TGTGCCAGCAGCTTGCAGGACCGGGACAGGGGAAACTCACCCCTCCACTTT. The chain couples TRBV5-6 to TRBJ1-6, with 10 bases lining up with TRBD1. This CDR3 has 17 amino acids. The ends lost 1 base at V and 10 bases at J; junction bases unmatched: 11. Germline V gene sequence: CDR1 SGHDT, CDR2 YYEEEE. Full variable domain (missing parts from reference TRBV5-6 and TRBJ1-6): DAGVTQSPTHLIKTRGQQVTLRCSPKSGHDTVSWYQQALGQGPQFIFQYYEEEERQRGNFPDRFSGHQFPNYSSELNVNALLLGDSALYLCASSLQDRDRGNSPLHFGNGTRLTVT.

J is TRBJ1-5 and V is TRBV19; 10 nucleotides align to TRBD1. Germline V gives CDR1 LNHDA, CDR2 SQIVND (reference sequence). V dropped 6 bases and J dropped 2; count of bases not matched to a gene: 4. The length of the CDR3 is 15 residues. The CDR3 loop is CASRTGGLGNQPQHF. The CDR3 DNA sequence: TGTGCCAGTAGGACAGGGGGCTTAGGCAATCAGCCCCAGCATTTT. The full variable domain, its missing parts supplied by reference TRBV19 and TRBJ1-5, is DGGITQSPKYLFRKEGQNVTLSCEQNLNHDAMYWYRQDPGQGLRLIYYSQIVNDFQKGDIAEGYSVSREKKESFPLTVTSAQKNPTAFYLCASRTGGLGNQPQHFGDGTRLSIL.

CDR3 protein: CASRGVDNYGYTF. As DNA, the CDR3 is TGCGCCAGCCGAGGGGTTGATAACTATGGCTACACCTTC. This chain connects TRBV5-1 to TRBJ1-2, with D perhaps matching TRBD1 (5 bases). The ends were cut back, 7 bases at V and 1 base at J, with 11 bases in the middle. This CDR3 spans 13 amino acids. CDR1 and CDR2 (germline): SGHRS, YFSETQ.

The gene calls are TRBV5-6 and TRBJ2-7; 7 bases agree with TRBD1. Germline-derived CDR1 and CDR2 are SGHDT and YYEEEE. The CDR3 is made up of 14 amino acids. V lost 4 bases to trimming and J lost 0 bases; unmatched junction nucleotides: 4. The DNA of the CDR3 is TGTGCCAGCAGCCCCGGGACAGTCTCCTACGAGCAGTACTTC. It encodes CASSPGTVSYEQYF.

This sequence joins TRBV5-1 and TRBJ2-5, with TRBD2 identical over 8 bases. Per germline, CDR1 SGHRS and CDR2 YFSETQ. With V trimmed by 3 bases and J by 1 base, 5 bases remained unmatched. The CDR3 runs 15 residues. For the CDR3, the DNA is TGCGCCAGCAGCTCTAGCGGGCGGATCCAAGAGACCCAGTACTTC. Protein: CASSSSGRIQETQYF.

This clone appeared a single time. This chain joins TRBV4-1 and TRBJ2-5, with 10 bases that match TRBD2. CDR3 size: 14 residues. V shed 5 bases, J shed 3 bases, and the junction held 3 bases outside the gene matches. CDR1 MGHRA and CDR2 YSYEKL come from the germline V gene. The CDR3 bases are TGCGCCAGCAGCTTAGGACTAGCGGAAGAGACCCAGTACTTC. Its translation: CASSLGLAEETQYF.

This clone has a count of ten or more. The gene calls are TRBV7-2 and TRBJ2-3; no clear D. The CDR3 extends over 13 amino acids. The germline V gene has CDR1 SGHTA and CDR2 FQGNSA. Trimming took 0 bases from V and 7 from J, leaving 8 bases between them. This chain's CDR3 is CASSLADLNTQYF. The CDR3 DNA is TGTGCCAGCAGCTTAGCAGACTTGAATACGCAGTATTTT. Combining the CDR3 with reference TRBV7-2 and TRBJ2-3 gives the whole variable domain GAGVSQSPSNKVTEKGKDVELRCDPISGHTALYWYRQSLGQGLEFLIYFQGNSAPDKSGLPSDRFSAERTGGSVSTLTIQRTQQEDSAVYLCASSLADLNTQYFGPGTRLTVL.

This clone was observed a handful of times. V gene TRBV10-1 combines with J gene TRBJ1-1; D gene uncertain. V shed 3 bases and J shed 1 base, with 3 bases lying between them. CDR3 length: 12 residues. Germline values: CDR1 WNHNN, CDR2 SYGVQD (reference sequence). This CDR3 is CASSDQNTEAFF. In nucleotides, the CDR3 is TGCGCCAGCAGTGACCAGAACACTGAAGCTTTCTTT.

The V call is TRBV5-1, the J call TRBJ2-5; D unclear. Trimming removed 0 bases from V and 6 bases from J, with 12 bases in between. CDR3 size: 14 residues. CDR1 and CDR2 from the germline V gene are SGHRS and YFSETQ. CDR3 DNA sequence: TGCGCCAGCAGCTTGGCCACGGATATGAAGACCCAGTACTTC. Translating gives CASSLATDMKTQYF.

V gene TRBV5-4 combines with J gene TRBJ2-5; 7 bases fit TRBD1. Germline lookup yields CDR1 SGHNT and CDR2 YYREEE (reference sequence). V was clipped by 1 base and J by 5 bases; unmatched bases: 8. The CDR3 extends over 15 amino acids. In nucleotides, the CDR3 is TGTGCCAGCAGCTTGAGGACAGGTGGACCGGAGACCCAGTACTTC. The encoded protein is CASSLRTGGPETQYF. The whole variable domain, remainder taken from reference TRBV5-4 and TRBJ2-5, is ETGVTQSPTHLIKTRGQQVTLRCSSQSGHNTVSWYQQALGQGPQFIFQYYREEENGRGNFPPRFSGLQFPNYSSELNVNALELDDSALYLCASSLRTGGPETQYFGPGTRLLVL.

The chain couples TRBV6-5 to TRBJ1-2; D remains ambiguous. Trimming pared 6 bases from V and 0 bases from J, leaving 14 bases between. CDR1 and CDR2 from the germline V gene are MNHEY and SVGAGI. This CDR3 comprises 15 residues. CDR3 nucleotides: TGTGCCAGCAGAGAATACGACGACACTAACTATGGCTACACCTTC. Residues: CASREYDDTNYGYTF.

The V call is TRBV4-1, the J call TRBJ2-7, with 7 bases lining up with TRBD2. Per germline, CDR1 MGHRA and CDR2 YSYEKL. The CDR3 runs to 16 residues. The V segment lost 1 base and the J segment 4 bases; nucleotides outside the gene matches: 10. The CDR3 region is CASSQVGTTFGYEQYF. The CDR3 DNA sequence: TGCGCCAGCAGCCAAGTGGGGACTACCTTCGGATACGAGCAGTACTTC.

The chain combines TRBV5-1 with TRBJ2-7; the match to TRBD1 covers 8 bases. This CDR3 spans 13 amino acids. Germline values: CDR1 SGHRS, CDR2 YFSETQ. V gave up 5 bases and J gave up 2 bases; unmatched junction bases: 3. The CDR3: CASRGQVAYEQYF. The CDR3 DNA is TGCGCCAGCAGGGGACAGGTGGCCTACGAGCAGTACTTC.

This chain uses TRBV11-2 with TRBJ2-7; tentatively, D is TRBD2 (5 bases). V lost 0 bases, J lost 3 bases, and 9 bases lay in between. This CDR3 is built from 14 residues. CDR1 and CDR2 from the germline V gene are SGHAT and FQNNGV. The CDR3 region is CASSLDLARYEQYF. The DNA of the CDR3 is TGTGCCAGCAGCTTAGACTTAGCGCGCTACGAGCAGTACTTC.

This clone was picked up a small number of times. This chain links TRBV11-2 with TRBJ2-7, with 8 bases matching TRBD1. Looked up from germline, CDR1 is SGHAT and CDR2 is FQNNGV. CDR3 length equals 15 residues. V was pared by 5 bases and J by 0 bases, with 6 bases of the junction left unmatched. In DNA form, the CDR3 reads TGTGCCAGCAGCGTGGACAGGGTGAGCTCCTACGAGCAGTACTTC. Protein sequence: CASSVDRVSSYEQYF.

This chain connects TRBV7-8 to TRBJ2-5; D might be TRBD2 (6 bases). Germline V gives CDR1 SGHVS, CDR2 FQNEAQ. There are 14 residues in the CDR3. V was pared by 6 bases and J by 4 bases, with 15 bases between. The CDR3 nucleotides are TGTGCCAGCAGGCTAGGGCGGGGCCGAGAGACCCAGTACTTC. Its protein is CASRLGRGRETQYF.

This chain uses TRBV30 with TRBJ1-2, with D perhaps matching TRBD1 (6 bases). Trimming removed 3 bases at V and 4 bases at J, with 12 bases between. The germline V gene has CDR1 GTSNPN and CDR2 SVGIG (reference sequence). This CDR3 has 13 residues. CDR3 bases: TGTGCCTGGAGGGAACAGGGCGGCTATGGCTACACCTTC. Translation: CAWREQGGYGYTF.

This rearrangement joins TRBV10-2 to TRBJ1-2, with D maybe TRBD1 (5 bases). Trimming removed 6 bases at V and 8 bases at J, with 10 bases between. Germline V gene sequence: CDR1 WSHSY, CDR2 SAAADI. This CDR3 region has 11 residues. CDR3 residues: CASRGPAGYTF. CDR3 coding DNA: TGCGCCAGCAGGGGACCGGCGGGCTACACCTTC.

J is TRBJ1-1 and V is TRBV18; no reliable D call. Germline CDR1 reads KGHSH; CDR2 reads LQKENI. V was trimmed by 2 bases and J by 3 bases, leaving 10 bases between them. The CDR3 loop spans 14 amino acids. CDR3 residues: CASSPKAWDTEAFF. The DNA of the CDR3 is TGTGCCAGCTCACCAAAAGCCTGGGACACTGAAGCTTTCTTT.

J is TRBJ1-1 and V is TRBV19, with TRBD1 as a possible D gene (5 bases). In germline, CDR1 is LNHDA, CDR2 SQIVND (reference sequence). CDR3 length: 14 residues. V lost 5 bases to trimming and J lost 3 bases, with 13 bases between them. CDR3 residues: CASSAGGQDTEAFF. CDR3 in DNA: TGTGCCAGTAGTGCGGGGGGTCAGGACACTGAAGCTTTCTTT. The full variable domain, rest sourced from reference TRBV19 and TRBJ1-1, is DGGITQSPKYLFRKEGQNVTLSCEQNLNHDAMYWYRQDPGQGLRLIYYSQIVNDFQKGDIAEGYSVSREKKESFPLTVTSAQKNPTAFYLCASSAGGQDTEAFFGQGTRLTVV.

This clone was seen only a few times. The chain links TRBV6-4 to TRBJ1-1; D is ambiguous. V lost 6 bases and J 1 base, leaving 12 bases between the germline ends. CDR3 length: 14 amino acids. Germline V gene lookup returns CDR1 MRHNA and CDR2 SNTAGT. The CDR3: CASSAAPGNTEAFF. CDR3 sequence (DNA): TGTGCCAGCAGCGCAGCGCCAGGGAACACTGAAGCTTTCTTT.

J is TRBJ2-1 and V is TRBV13; possible D gene TRBD2, 7 bases. Looked up from germline, CDR1 is PRHDT and CDR2 is FYEKMQ (reference sequence). The CDR3 covers 14 residues. Between the trimmed V and J ends, which lost 0 bases and 8 bases, there was a span of 11 bases. The CDR3 DNA reads TGTGCCAGCAGCTTAGGGAGGGGGAGGGATGAGCAGTTCTTC. Protein sequence: CASSLGRGRDEQFF.

The genes are TRBV2 and TRBJ1-1; TRBD1 matches at 10 bases. Trimming took 6 bases from V and 4 from J; bases not matched to a gene: 14. Germline CDR1 SNHLY, CDR2 FYNNEI. There are 17 residues in the CDR3. Here the CDR3 reads CASSVPGDRGDLTEAFF. The CDR3 DNA reads as TGTGCCAGCAGCGTCCCCGGGGACAGGGGAGACCTCACTGAAGCTTTCTTT.

This clone appeared a few times. This chain uses TRBV18 with TRBJ1-1; perhaps TRBD1 as D (6 bases). Trimming pared 4 bases from V and 6 bases from J, leaving 9 bases between. Germline V CDR1 and CDR2: KGHSH, LQKENI. The CDR3 is made up of 12 amino acids. Here the CDR3 reads CASSRGGPEAFF. The CDR3 coding sequence is TGTGCCAGCTCACGAGGGGGGCCTGAAGCTTTCTTT.

The V gene is TRBV5-1, the J gene TRBJ1-1, with D uncertain. Germline V lookup: CDR1 SGHRS, CDR2 YFSETQ. CDR3 length: 14 residues. Trimming took off 2 bases at V and 0 bases at J, with 8 bases between the two ends. DNA of the CDR3: TGCGCCAGCAGCTTTGGGTCCTTGAACACTGAAGCTTTCTTT. Its translation is CASSFGSLNTEAFF.

This chain uses TRBV5-1 with TRBJ2-7; TRBD2 is a possible D gene (5 bases). The CDR3 extends over 13 amino acids. Between the trimmed V and J ends, which lost 1 base and 6 bases, there was a span of 11 bases. Germline V CDR1 and CDR2: SGHRS, YFSETQ. Here the CDR3 reads CASSLFLASEQYF. DNA of the CDR3: TGCGCCAGCAGCTTGTTCCTAGCAAGCGAGCAGTACTTC.